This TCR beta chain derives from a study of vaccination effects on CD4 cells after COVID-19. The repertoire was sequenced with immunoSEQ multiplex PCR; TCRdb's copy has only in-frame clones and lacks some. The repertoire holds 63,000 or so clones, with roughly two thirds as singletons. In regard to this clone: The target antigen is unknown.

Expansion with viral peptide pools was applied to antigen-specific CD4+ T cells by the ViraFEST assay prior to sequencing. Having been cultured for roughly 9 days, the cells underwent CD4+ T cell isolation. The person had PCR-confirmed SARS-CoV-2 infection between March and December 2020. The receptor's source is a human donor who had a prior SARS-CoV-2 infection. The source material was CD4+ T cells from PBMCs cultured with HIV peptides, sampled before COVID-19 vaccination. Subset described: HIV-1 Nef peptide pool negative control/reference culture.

The chain's CDR3 is CASSTTGNFMKANYGYTF. CDR3 coding DNA: TGTGCCAGTAGTACGACAGGGAATTTCATGAAAGCTAACTATGGCTACACCTTC. This chain uses TRBV19 with TRBJ1-2; TRBD1 matches at 7 bases. CDR1 is LNHDA, CDR2 SQIVND, per germline (reference sequence). V was pared by 4 bases and J by 0 bases, with 14 bases of the junction left unmatched. The CDR3 is made up of 18 amino acids.